The 15 T cell receptor beta chains reported below all come from one sample, sequenced in a study of cytomegalovirus exposure and HLA in healthy donors. PCR amplification relied on 60 Vbeta primers (plus 13 Jbeta primers). TCRdb's copy holds only in-frame clones and misses some; the assay was immunoSEQ multiplex PCR. The data show 80,000 to 100,000 clones, 75% to 85% seen once. The specimen sequenced was PBMCs. Receptors originate from a man younger than 35 in good health and CMV-seropositive.

The chain couples TRBV15 to TRBJ2-5; D is perhaps TRBD2 (6 bases). The V gene's germline CDR1 is LNHNV and CDR2 YYDKDF (reference sequence). The ends were cut back, 5 bases at V and 10 bases at J, with 20 bases in the middle. This CDR3 is 14 amino acids long. CDR3 sequence reads: CATSDPWSLGGQYF. The DNA for the CDR3 is TGTGCCACCAGCGACCCCTGGAGTTTGGGGGGCCAGTACTTC.

V and J are TRBV6-1 and TRBJ2-5; D ambiguous. Germline CDR1 is MNHNS and CDR2 is SASEGT. V lost 1 base, J lost 1 base, and 7 bases lay in between. CDR3 length equals 14 residues. The CDR3 region is CASSEGGLQETQYF. As DNA, the CDR3 is TGTGCCAGCAGTGAAGGCGGTCTCCAAGAGACCCAGTACTTC.

This chain uses TRBV5-1 with TRBJ1-4, with 9 bases fitting TRBD1. CDR1 SGHRS and CDR2 YFSETQ come from the germline V gene. The CDR3 is 16 amino acids. V shed 4 bases, J shed 8 bases, and the junction held 12 bases outside the gene matches. The CDR3 spells CASSGTGTGFEEKLFF. DNA for the CDR3: TGCGCCAGCAGCGGTACCGGGACAGGGTTTGAGGAAAAACTGTTTTTT.

The chain is built from TRBV7-2 and TRBJ1-6; D not certain. The CDR3 runs to 13 residues. Trimming cost V 4 bases and J 6 bases, with 7 bases left between them. Germline assignment: CDR1 SGHTA and CDR2 FQGNSA. The CDR3 DNA is TGTGCCAGCAGCTCGAGAACTAATTCACCCCTCCACTTT. Its translation: CASSSRTNSPLHF.

In this sample, this clone turned up a few times. The J gene is TRBJ1-1, the V gene TRBV23-1, with a possible D match to TRBD1 (6 bases). TRBV23-1 is assigned to the ORF class and has an uncertain function. Between the trimmed V and J ends, which lost 4 bases and 0 bases, there was a span of 21 bases. This CDR3 has 18 residues. CDR3 sequence (DNA): TGCGCCAGCAGTCCCAGTTATTACAACAGGGAGATGAACACTGAAGCTTTCTTT. Residues: CASSPSYYNREMNTEAFF.

The chain is built from TRBV7-3 and TRBJ1-1, with D tentatively TRBD1 (5 bases). This CDR3 comprises 16 residues. Trimming cost V 1 base and J 2 bases, with 14 bases left between them. Germline lookup yields CDR1 SGHTA and CDR2 FQGTGA. CDR3 sequence: CASSLSLGQGNTEAFF. The CDR3, as DNA: TGTGCCAGCAGCTTAAGTTTGGGCCAGGGAAACACTGAAGCTTTCTTT.

This chain links TRBV7-9 with TRBJ2-7, with 7 bases fitting TRBD1. Per the germline V gene, CDR1 is SEHNR and CDR2 is FQNEAQ (reference sequence). This CDR3 has 14 amino acids. V gave up 7 bases and J gave up 2 bases; unmatched junction bases: 8. The CDR3 DNA sequence: TGTGCCAGCACCCCGGTGACAGGGCCCTACGAGCAGTACTTC. Its translation: CASTPVTGPYEQYF.

The rearrangement links TRBV27 to TRBJ1-6, with D unresolved. Germline values: CDR1 MNHEY, CDR2 SMNVEV (reference sequence). V was clipped by 4 bases and J by 4 bases, with 5 bases between them. This CDR3 is 13 amino acids long. The CDR3 protein is CASSWEYNSPLHF. Here the CDR3 DNA reads TGTGCCAGCAGTTGGGAGTATAATTCACCCCTCCACTTT.

V is TRBV10-2 and J is TRBJ1-3, with 9 bases identical to TRBD1. The CDR3 is 17 amino acids. Looked up from germline, CDR1 is WSHSY and CDR2 is SAAADI. V lost 6 bases and J lost 3; bases outside the gene matches: 12. CDR3 sequence (DNA): TGCGCCAGCAGACCGATCTCTGACAGGGGGAATGGAAACACCATATATTTT. It translates to CASRPISDRGNGNTIYF.

The CDR3 protein is CASSIQGAGTEAFF. The CDR3 nucleotides read TGTGCCAGTAGTATACAGGGGGCCGGCACTGAAGCTTTCTTT. This chain joins TRBV19 and TRBJ1-1; 8 bases align to TRBD1. With 2 bases clipped from V and 4 bases from J, the junction kept 3 bases outside the gene matches. This CDR3 region has 14 residues. The germline V gene has CDR1 LNHDA and CDR2 SQIVND (reference sequence). Complete variable domain (other parts from reference TRBV19 and TRBJ1-1): DGGITQSPKYLFRKEGQNVTLSCEQNLNHDAMYWYRQDPGQGLRLIYYSQIVNDFQKGDIAEGYSVSREKKESFPLTVTSAQKNPTAFYLCASSIQGAGTEAFFGQGTRLTVV.

The chain uses TRBV5-4 and TRBJ1-5; 7 bases align to TRBD1. Germline loops: CDR1 SGHNT, CDR2 YYREEE (reference sequence). V lost 0 bases, J lost 4 bases, and 4 bases stayed unmatched. CDR3 size: 15 residues. This CDR3 reads CASSLDGTENQPQHF. The CDR3 bases are TGTGCCAGCAGCTTGGACGGGACAGAAAATCAGCCCCAGCATTTT.

The CDR3 protein is CASSVGGPMNTEAFF. The CDR3 DNA reads TGTGCCAGCAGCGTCGGGGGACCCATGAACACTGAAGCTTTCTTT. The V call is TRBV9, the J call TRBJ1-1; weak D call: TRBD1 (5 bases). The CDR3 has 15 residues. The germline gives CDR1 SGDLS, CDR2 YYNGEE. The V end was cut by 2 bases, the J end by 0 bases, with 11 bases between.

The J gene is TRBJ2-5, the V gene TRBV29-1; the D gene is possibly TRBD1 (6 bases). Germline CDR1 SQVTM, CDR2 ANQGSEA. V lost 1 base and J 4 bases, leaving 10 bases between the germline ends. The length of the CDR3 is 13 residues. The CDR3 nucleotides read TGCAGCGTTGAAGGGGGGCCGGGAGAGACCCAGTACTTC. The encoded protein is CSVEGGPGETQYF.

The V and J genes are TRBV5-8 and TRBJ1-3, with D unclear. Germline-derived CDR1 and CDR2 are SGHTS and YDEGEE. The V gene lost 1 base and the J gene lost 0 bases, with 8 bases spanning the gap. The CDR3 contains 15 residues. The CDR3 protein is CASSLYPRSGNTIYF. The CDR3 region has the DNA TGTGCCAGCAGCTTGTATCCTCGCTCTGGAAACACCATATATTTT.

The rearrangement joins TRBV15 to TRBJ2-1; 11 bases map to TRBD2. Germline V lookup: CDR1 LNHNV, CDR2 YYDKDF (reference sequence). Trimming at V came to 1 base and at J to 8 bases, leaving 7 bases not matched to a gene. The CDR3 has 16 residues. The CDR3 reads CATSRVVSGGAYEQFF. DNA for the CDR3: TGTGCCACCAGCAGAGTTGTTAGCGGGGGGGCCTATGAGCAGTTCTTC.